These 8 T cell receptor beta chains came from one sample sequenced in a study of cytomegalovirus exposure and HLA in healthy donors (dated by TCRdb to about 2017). Libraries were constructed by the immunoSEQ multiplex PCR assay. The multiplex PCR relied on a mix of 60 forward primers for TCR Vbeta segments and 13 reverse primers for TCR Jbeta segments. TCRdb took this table from immuneACCESS and kept in-frame rearrangements with V and J called. Such tables lack part of the clones; where checked against another copy, unresolved V genes explain under half of the gap, and the rest is unexplained. In this sample's table one finds about 130,000 clones. The ten top clones hold roughly 2% of the sample. Sequencing was performed on PBMCs. Source of these receptors: a woman in her fifties or sixties in good health and CMV-seronegative.

V is TRBV28 and J is TRBJ2-5; possibly TRBD1 for D (5 bases). This CDR3 comprises 16 residues. The V gene's germline CDR1 is MDHEN and CDR2 SYDVKM. The V end lost 2 bases, the J end lost 5 bases, and 18 bases lay between the germline ends. The DNA for the CDR3 is TGTGCCAGCAGTTTAAGCCTAGGGGTTTTGGGGGAGACCCAGTACTTC. Amino acids: CASSLSLGVLGETQYF.

The rearrangement joins TRBV27 to TRBJ2-3; D is possibly TRBD1 (6 bases). The CDR3 is made up of 16 amino acids. V lost 2 bases, J lost 7 bases, and 19 bases lay in between. The germline gives CDR1 MNHEY, CDR2 SMNVEV (reference sequence). The CDR3 DNA follows: TGTGCCAGCAGTTTAGCTCGGGATGGGGGCCGGTATACGCAGTATTTT. Its translation: CASSLARDGGRYTQYF.

This chain links TRBV10-2 with TRBJ2-7; a possible D gene is TRBD1 (5 bases). V was cut by 4 bases and J by 0 bases, with 7 bases left in between. Per germline, CDR1 WSHSY and CDR2 SAAADI. This CDR3 has 13 amino acids. The chain's CDR3 is CASSGQLSYEQYF. In nucleotides, the CDR3 is TGCGCCAGCAGTGGACAGCTCTCCTACGAGCAGTACTTC.

The V and J genes are TRBV2 and TRBJ1-5, with TRBD1 as a possible D gene (6 bases). The CDR3 extends over 14 amino acids. Trimming took 1 base from V and 4 from J, leaving 8 bases between them. The germline gives CDR1 SNHLY, CDR2 FYNNEI. DNA for the CDR3: TGTGCCAGCAGTGAAGGGACAGCTAATCAGCCCCAGCATTTT. Protein: CASSEGTANQPQHF.

The genes are TRBV27 and TRBJ2-7; 9 bases fit TRBD1. CDR1 MNHEY and CDR2 SMNVEV come from the germline V gene (reference sequence). The CDR3 is 13 amino acids. J was trimmed by 11 bases and V by 7 bases; bases with no gene match: 12. The CDR3 region is CASITLRGQGKYF. In DNA, the CDR3 is TGTGCCAGCATCACCCTTCGGGGACAGGGAAAGTACTTC.

The J gene is TRBJ1-5, the V gene TRBV6-5; D call uncertain. Germline lookup yields CDR1 MNHEY and CDR2 SVGAGI. V was trimmed by 6 bases and J by 2 bases, leaving 14 bases between them. The CDR3 covers 15 residues. The CDR3: CASRPLGEGNQPQHF. The CDR3 region has the DNA TGTGCCAGCAGGCCCCTAGGAGAGGGCAATCAGCCCCAGCATTTT.

The V and J genes are TRBV7-3 and TRBJ2-2, with 8 bases lining up with TRBD2. J gave up 6 bases and V 3 bases, and 9 bases lay outside the gene matches. The CDR3 length is 16 residues. The germline gives CDR1 SGHTA, CDR2 FQGTGA. CDR3 region: CASSLSPGLVAGELFF. The CDR3 DNA reads as TGTGCCAGCAGCTTGTCCCCGGGACTAGTAGCCGGGGAGCTGTTTTTT.

V gene TRBV29-1 combines with J gene TRBJ2-7; a weak D match, TRBD1 (6 bases). The germline V and J ends were trimmed by 6 bases and 0 bases, with 15 bases remaining between them. There are 14 residues in the CDR3. The germline V gene has CDR1 SQVTM and CDR2 ANQGSEA. The CDR3 sequence is CSVQGWGSSYEQYF. The CDR3 DNA reads as TGCAGCGTCCAGGGGTGGGGAAGCTCCTACGAGCAGTACTTC.